Sequencing of this T cell receptor beta chain was carried out in a study of cytomegalovirus exposure and HLA in healthy donors. General study points: In an earlier analysis, in 620 or so donors, most V segments appeared productive either ~87% or ~30% of the time. Fewer than 20,000 TCR beta sequences were associated with HLA alleles at 0.05 false discovery rate in a later analysis.

Primers: 60 Vbeta forward and 13 Jbeta reverse. Sequencing used immunoSEQ multiplex PCR; TCRdb keeps in-frame clones, though not all of them. The sample includes about 180,000 clones, 65% to 85% of them seen just once. On this clone: Its specificity is not known.

The CDR3 is 15 amino acids. Looked up from germline, CDR1 is LGHNA and CDR2 is YNFKEQ. The V segment lost 4 bases and the J segment 4 bases; nucleotides outside the gene matches: 9. Healthy bone marrow donors made up the donor group. The sequenced material came from PBMCs. The clonotype comes from a girl aged 10 to 17 in good health and CMV-seropositive. V and J are TRBV4-2 and TRBJ1-2; 7 positions agree with TRBD1. The CDR3, as DNA: TGTGCCAGCAGCCTAACAGGGGACATAGGCTATGGCTACACCTTC. Its protein product is CASSLTGDIGYGYTF.